This T cell receptor beta chain came from a study of identical twins. Template switching added a universal primer site, and cDNA bore unique molecular identifiers. One entry per CDR3 protein results from TCRdb running MiXCR on the 5' RACE reads. The table includes 150,000 or so distinct CDR3 sequences, 3% to 4% detected once. The study's findings and limits: Cord blood beta clonotypes present at high abundance carried fewer insertions; no such pattern appeared in memory repertoires. The authors drew conclusions from cross-sectional statistical analysis rather than following the same donors.

V lost 6 bases and J lost 6; bases outside the gene matches: 7. This CDR3 has 14 residues. This clonotype has a count of ten or more. What it recognizes is unknown. All donors were healthy, and all were Caucasian. Sequenced: memory T cells sorted from blood. This receptor was identified in a man aged 18-30 years in good health. The J gene is TRBJ1-1, the V gene TRBV12-3 or TRBV12-4; the match to TRBD1 covers 10 bases. CDR3 amino acids: CASRRDRGEPEAFF. The CDR3 DNA reads as TGTGCCAGCAGACGGGACAGGGGAGAACCTGAAGCTTTCTTT.